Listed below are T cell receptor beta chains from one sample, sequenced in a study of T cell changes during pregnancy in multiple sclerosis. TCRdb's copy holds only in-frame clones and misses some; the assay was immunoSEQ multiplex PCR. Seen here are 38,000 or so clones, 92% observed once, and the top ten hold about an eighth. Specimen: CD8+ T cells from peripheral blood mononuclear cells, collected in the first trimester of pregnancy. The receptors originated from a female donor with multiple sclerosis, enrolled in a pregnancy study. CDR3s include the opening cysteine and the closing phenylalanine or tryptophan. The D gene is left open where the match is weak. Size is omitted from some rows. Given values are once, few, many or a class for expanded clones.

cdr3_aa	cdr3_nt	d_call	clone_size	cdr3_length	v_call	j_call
CASSIYGDAYEQYF	TGTGCCAGTAGTATTTACGGGGATGCCTACGAGCAGTACTTC	.	.	14	TRBV19	TRBJ2-7
CASSLALSGQNTEAFF	TGTGCCAGCAGCTTAGCGCTAAGCGGGCAGAATACTGAAGCTTTCTTT	.	.	16	TRBV7-9	TRBJ1-1
CASSERLAGGPRTGELFF	TGCGCCAGCAGTGAGCGGCTAGCGGGGGGGCCTCGCACCGGGGAGCTGTTTTTT	TRBD2	.	18	TRBV10-2	TRBJ2-2
CASSTRGNTEAFF	TGTGCCAGCAGTACTCGGGGGAACACTGAAGCTTTCTTT	.	.	13	TRBV6-5	TRBJ1-1
CASSLGQGIGDGYTF	TGTGCCAGCAGCTTGGGGCAGGGGATCGGGGATGGCTACACCTTC	.	.	15	TRBV5-6	TRBJ1-2
CASSLQGPEAFF	TGTGCCAGCAGCTTGCAGGGGCCCGAAGCTTTCTTT	.	.	12	TRBV5-8	TRBJ1-1
CASSPGAGAGELFF	TGTGCCAGCAGCCCAGGGGCCGGGGCCGGGGAGCTGTTTTTT	.	.	14	TRBV7-9	TRBJ2-2
CASSLVGQGPFSTDTQYF	TGCGCCAGCAGCTTGGTGGGACAGGGGCCATTTAGCACAGATACGCAGTATTTT	TRBD1	.	18	TRBV5-1	TRBJ2-3
CASSSRGVNEKLFF	TGTGCCAGCTCCTCGCGCGGGGTTAATGAAAAACTGTTTTTT	.	.	14	TRBV27	TRBJ1-4
CASKRGLVGANVLTF	TGTGCCAGCAAAAGGGGTCTGGTCGGGGCCAACGTCCTGACTTTC	.	.	15	TRBV2	TRBJ2-6
CASSPSTGELFF	TGTGCCAGCAGCCCCAGCACCGGGGAGCTGTTTTTT	.	.	12	TRBV7-9	TRBJ2-2
CASTRDSYGYTF	TGTGCCAGCACTCGGGACAGCTATGGCTACACCTTC	TRBD1	.	12	TRBV19	TRBJ1-2
CASSQNQEAFF	TGCGCCAGCAGCCAAAATCAGGAAGCTTTCTTT	.	once	11	TRBV4-1	TRBJ1-1
CASSQAADTFFYGYTF	TGCGCCAGCAGCCAGGCCGCGGACACCTTCTTCTATGGCTACACCTTC	.	.	16	TRBV4-1	TRBJ1-2
CATSGTLAGGQETQYF	TGTGCCACCAGCGGTACACTAGCGGGGGGTCAAGAGACCCAGTACTTC	TRBD2	few	16	TRBV15	TRBJ2-5
CASSLGQTFGEQYF	TGTGCCAGCAGCTTGGGACAGACCTTCGGAGAGCAGTACTTC	.	.	14	TRBV5-6	TRBJ2-7
CASSLGVGSDRYTF	TGTGCCAGCAGCTTGGGCGTCGGGTCGGATCGCTACACCTTC	.	.	14	TRBV5-6	TRBJ1-2
CASTPDRVRDQPQHF	TGTGCCAGTACCCCGGACAGGGTGAGAGATCAGCCCCAGCATTTT	TRBD1	.	15	TRBV19	TRBJ1-5
CASSQVQGLSNQPQHF	TGCGCCAGCAGCCAAGTGCAGGGGCTATCCAATCAGCCCCAGCATTTT	.	.	16	TRBV4-1	TRBJ1-5
CASRSGVDRQGEEAFF	TGTGCCAGCAGATCAGGGGTGGATAGGCAAGGGGAAGAAGCTTTCTTT	.	few	16	TRBV7-2	TRBJ1-1
CASNRLAGSRADTQYF	TGTGCCAGCAATAGACTAGCGGGGTCGCGGGCAGATACGCAGTATTTT	TRBD2	.	16	TRBV2	TRBJ2-3
CASSRTSLATDTQYF	TGTGCCAGCAGTAGGACTTCGCTAGCAACAGATACGCAGTATTTT	.	.	15	TRBV6-4	TRBJ2-3
CASSQDPGTIYNEQFF	TGTGCCAGCAGCCAAGACCCCGGGACTATCTACAATGAGCAGTTCTTC	TRBD2	.	16	TRBV4-2	TRBJ2-1
CASSASNGRDQPQHF	TGTGCCAGCAGCGCTTCCAATGGCCGGGATCAGCCCCAGCATTTT	.	.	15	TRBV9	TRBJ1-5
CAVLGGAGYNEQFF	TGTGCCGTACTCGGGGGGGCGGGATACAATGAGCAGTTCTTC	TRBD2	.	14	TRBV28	TRBJ2-1
CASSSRVYSNQPQHF	TGTGCCAGCAGCTCGAGGGTCTATAGCAATCAGCCCCAGCATTTT	.	.	15	TRBV7-2	TRBJ1-5
CASSFTGIGDQPQHF	TGTGCCAGCAGCTTCACCGGGATCGGGGATCAGCCCCAGCATTTT	.	.	15	TRBV7-2	TRBJ1-5
CASSPLSVNEKLFF	TGTGCCAGCAGCCCATTGTCAGTTAATGAAAAACTGTTTTTT	.	.	14	TRBV7-6	TRBJ1-4
CASSLRGVNTEAFF	TGTGCCAGCAGCTTACGAGGAGTGAACACTGAAGCTTTCTTT	.	few	14	TRBV11-1	TRBJ1-1
CSGYREENEQFF	TGCAGCGGGTACAGGGAAGAGAATGAGCAGTTCTTC	.	.	12	TRBV29-1	TRBJ2-1
CASSPGGSPYEQYF	TGTGCCAGCAGCCCCGGGGGGAGCCCCTACGAGCAGTACTTC	TRBD2	.	14	TRBV6-1	TRBJ2-7
CASSSPGWSSGANVLTF	TGTGCCAGCAGCTCCCCTGGTTGGAGCTCTGGGGCCAACGTCCTGACTTTC	.	.	17	TRBV9	TRBJ2-6
CASSLGAFGNTIYF	TGTGCCAGCAGTTTAGGGGCCTTTGGAAACACCATATATTTT	.	.	14	TRBV27	TRBJ1-3
CASSLFSSGNTIYF	TGTGCCAGCAGCTTGTTTTCTTCTGGAAACACCATATATTTT	.	.	14	TRBV5-8	TRBJ1-3
CASKAAGVGNQPQHF	TGCGCCAGCAAGGCCGCAGGGGTTGGTAATCAGCCCCAGCATTTT	.	.	15	TRBV10-2	TRBJ1-5
CASSLEGAVEAFF	TGTGCCAGCAGCTTGGAAGGGGCCGTGGAAGCTTTCTTT	.	.	13	TRBV5-5	TRBJ1-1
CASSYAGTGKSEQYF	TGTGCCAGCAGCTACGCCGGGACAGGGAAGAGCGAGCAGTACTTC	TRBD1	.	15	TRBV13	TRBJ2-7
CASSLMSGEQYF	TGTGCCAGCAGCTTGATGAGTGGCGAGCAGTACTTC	.	.	12	TRBV5-4	TRBJ2-7
CASNTGTGGYNEQFF	TGCGCCAGCAACACCGGGACAGGGGGTTACAATGAGCAGTTCTTC	TRBD1	.	15	TRBV5-1	TRBJ2-1
CASSPPTGQETQYF	TGTGCCAGCTCACCGCCGACAGGCCAAGAGACCCAGTACTTC	.	.	14	TRBV18	TRBJ2-5
CASSVDWQGGYNEQFF	TGTGCCAGCAGCGTAGACTGGCAGGGGGGATACAATGAGCAGTTCTTC	.	.	16	TRBV9	TRBJ2-1
CASSAGQGYEQYF	TGTGCCAGCAGCGCGGGACAGGGCTACGAGCAGTACTTC	TRBD1	.	13	TRBV5-6	TRBJ2-7
CASSLRGGDSPLHF	TGTGCCAGCAGCCTACGAGGCGGGGACTCACCCCTCCACTTT	.	once	14	TRBV7-9	TRBJ1-6
CASSSRQGALGEQFF	TGTGCCAGCAGCTCTCGACAGGGGGCGCTTGGTGAGCAGTTCTTC	TRBD1	.	15	TRBV13	TRBJ2-1
CASSESGGALETQYF	TGTGCCAGCAGCGAGAGCGGGGGGGCTTTAGAGACCCAGTACTTC	TRBD2	.	15	TRBV9	TRBJ2-5
CASGPEGQGNEAFF	TGTGCTAGTGGTCCAGAAGGACAGGGTAATGAAGCTTTCTTT	TRBD1	.	14	TRBV12-5	TRBJ1-1
CSDRSDRGQPQHF	TGCAGCGACCGATCGGACAGGGGACAGCCCCAGCATTTT	TRBD1	.	13	TRBV29-1	TRBJ1-5
CATSTTGGKYEQYF	TGTGCCACCAGTACGACAGGGGGGAAATACGAGCAGTACTTC	TRBD1	.	14	TRBV15	TRBJ2-7
CASSKRTGDEKLFF	TGTGCCAGCAGTAAAAGGACAGGGGATGAAAAACTGTTTTTT	TRBD1	.	14	TRBV6-6	TRBJ1-4
CASSLVADDYANQPQHF	TGTGCCAGCAGCTTAGTGGCGGATGACTACGCCAATCAGCCCCAGCATTTT	.	few	17	TRBV7-9	TRBJ1-5
CASSVEGASGNTIYF	TGTGCCAGCAGCGTAGAGGGGGCGTCTGGAAACACCATATATTTT	TRBD1	.	15	TRBV9	TRBJ1-3
CASSLWDRNTGELFF	TGTGCCAGCAGCTTATGGGACAGGAACACCGGGGAGCTGTTTTTT	TRBD1	.	15	TRBV7-9	TRBJ2-2
CASSVGRSRLGGYGYTF	TGTGCCAGCAGCGTAGGCAGGTCTAGACTTGGAGGCTATGGCTACACCTTC	.	.	17	TRBV9	TRBJ1-2
CASSSRVDEQYF	TGTGCCAGCAGCTCAAGAGTAGACGAGCAGTACTTC	.	.	12	TRBV13	TRBJ2-7
CASSQERGAGPQETQYF	TGTGCCAGCAGCCAAGAGAGGGGAGCGGGCCCGCAAGAGACCCAGTACTTC	.	few	17	TRBV4-2	TRBJ2-5
CASSLGQTYEQYF	TGTGCCAGCAGTTTAGGTCAGACATACGAGCAGTACTTC	.	medium-sized	13	TRBV27	TRBJ2-7
CASTHQGTGYGYTF	TGTGCCAGTACTCATCAGGGGACGGGCTATGGCTACACCTTC	.	.	14	TRBV6-1	TRBJ1-2
CASSQRQDTGELFF	TGCGCCAGCAGCCAAAGACAGGACACCGGGGAGCTGTTTTTT	.	.	14	TRBV4-1	TRBJ2-2
CASSLPGYQETQYF	TGTGCCAGCAGCTTGCCCGGGTACCAAGAGACCCAGTACTTC	.	once	14	TRBV13	TRBJ2-5
CAISSGHPNYGYTF	TGTGCCATCAGTTCGGGACACCCAAACTATGGCTACACCTTC	.	.	14	TRBV10-3	TRBJ1-2